The 10 T cell receptor beta chains in this list originate from one sample, sequenced in a study of cytomegalovirus exposure and HLA in healthy donors. Researchers ran the PCR with 60 Vbeta and 13 Jbeta primers. The data were produced by immunoSEQ multiplex PCR, yet TCRdb's version contains in-frame clones alone and is incomplete. The sample has some 150,000 clones; around four fifths are singletons. What was sequenced was PBMCs. The receptors shown here come from a man aged 40-50 years in good health and CMV-seronegative.

This clone was seen only once. The chain joins TRBV7-2 to TRBJ1-1; tentatively, D is TRBD1 (5 bases). V was pared by 5 bases and J by 1 base, with 11 bases between. The CDR3 is 14 residues long. CDR1 and CDR2 from the germline V gene are SGHTA and FQGNSA. CDR3 in DNA: TGTGCCAGCAGCCCAGGACACTCGAACACTGAAGCTTTCTTT. This codes for CASSPGHSNTEAFF.

This chain connects TRBV5-1 to TRBJ2-5; 7 bases fit TRBD1. The last part of the DNA fits TRBJ2-7 better; the J call may be wrong. This CDR3 contains 14 residues. In germline, CDR1 is SGHRS, CDR2 YFSETQ. CDR3 in DNA: TGCGCCAGCAGCTTGGAGACAGGGTTGCACGAGCAGTACTTC. Encoded protein: CASSLETGLHEQYF.

V gene TRBV9 combines with J gene TRBJ2-7, with 9 bases identical to TRBD1. The V gene's germline CDR1 is SGDLS and CDR2 YYNGEE. This CDR3 is built from 15 residues. Unmatched junction bases numbered 6, after V lost 0 bases and J lost 5 bases. CDR3 protein: CASSVGGTGIHEQYF. The CDR3 region has the DNA TGTGCCAGCAGCGTAGGGGGGACAGGGATTCACGAGCAGTACTTC.

This clone was counted only a few times. V usage is TRBV19 and J usage is TRBJ1-6, with D perhaps matching TRBD1 (6 bases). Germline CDR1 and CDR2: LNHDA and SQIVND (reference sequence). The V end lost 3 bases, the J end lost 7 bases, and 13 bases lay between the germline ends. The CDR3 extends over 15 amino acids. In DNA, the CDR3 is TGTGCCAGTAGTATCGGACAGTCGGGCAATTCACCCCTCCACTTT. Encoded protein: CASSIGQSGNSPLHF.

V gene TRBV6-5 combines with J gene TRBJ2-7, with D possibly being TRBD1 (5 bases). Germline CDR1 is MNHEY and CDR2 is SVGAGI. The CDR3 spans 12 residues. V gave up 6 bases and J gave up 5 bases, with 11 bases separating them. The CDR3 loop reads CASRIGAHEQYF. The DNA of the CDR3 is TGTGCCAGCAGAATAGGGGCCCACGAGCAGTACTTC.

V gene TRBV18 combines with J gene TRBJ2-7, with 9 bases identical to TRBD1. The CDR3 is made up of 16 amino acids. Germline trimming cut 8 bases from V and 5 bases from J; bases unmatched to any gene: 16. Germline lookup yields CDR1 KGHSH and CDR2 LQKENI. The CDR3 here is CASNTNFRDRVHEQYF. The DNA of the CDR3 is TGTGCCAGCAACACCAACTTCCGGGACAGGGTCCACGAGCAGTACTTC.

This clone was detected once. The V gene is TRBV6-5, the J gene TRBJ1-2; 9 nucleotides agree with TRBD1. The CDR3 is 13 amino acids. Trimming removed 5 bases from V and 8 bases from J; junction bases left unmatched: 6. CDR1 MNHEY and CDR2 SVGAGI come from the germline V gene. For the CDR3, the DNA is TGTGCCAGCAGTACGGGACAGGGAGGGGGCTACACCTTC. It specifies CASSTGQGGGYTF.

In this sample, this clone turned up once. The chain joins TRBV4-3 to TRBJ2-3, with 7 nucleotides matching TRBD2. Germline V gene lookup returns CDR1 LGHNA and CDR2 YSLEER. After removal of 3 bases from V and 3 bases from J, the junction contained 12 bases not matched to a gene. The CDR3 contains 17 residues. Here the CDR3 reads CASSHEWASGITDTQYF. CDR3 in DNA: TGCGCCAGCAGCCACGAGTGGGCTAGCGGAATTACAGATACGCAGTATTTT.

The V gene is TRBV11-2, the J gene TRBJ2-5; D perhaps matches TRBD2 (6 bases). The CDR3 length is 13 residues. Germline V lookup: CDR1 SGHAT, CDR2 FQNNGV. V was cut by 5 bases and J by 2 bases, with 9 bases left in between. CDR3 region: CASSRGRQETQYF. The CDR3, as DNA: TGTGCCAGCAGCCGGGGGAGGCAAGAGACCCAGTACTTC.

The V gene is TRBV7-8, the J gene TRBJ2-5, with D perhaps TRBD2 (6 bases). The V and J ends lost 7 bases and 5 bases respectively, with 8 bases between them. The CDR3 runs 11 residues. Germline-derived CDR1 and CDR2 are SGHVS and FQNEAQ. The CDR3 coding sequence is TGTGCCAGCACTGGGAGGGAGACCCAGTACTTC. Protein sequence: CASTGRETQYF.